This TCR beta chain came from a study of cytomegalovirus exposure and HLA in healthy donors. Whole-study results and caveats: Prediction of most subjects' HLA-A and HLA-B alleles by TCR beta sequences was reportedly accurate. It was reported that the classifier diagnosed cytomegalovirus status with high specificity and sensitivity in both the original and validation cohorts.

Vbeta (60) and Jbeta (13) primers were used in the PCR. This table comes from immunoSEQ multiplex PCR, and its TCRdb copy is limited to in-frame clones, with some not included. Its table records around 29,000 clones. Germline V gene data show CDR1 as LNHDA and CDR2 as SQIVND (reference sequence). There are 15 residues in the CDR3. Trimming took off 5 bases at V and 2 bases at J, with 16 bases between the two ends. A word on this clone: Its target is unknown.

The TCR comes from a man aged 25-45 years in good health and CMV-seronegative. Specimen: PBMCs. V and J are TRBV19 and TRBJ2-7, with D possibly being TRBD2 (5 bases). The CDR3 DNA reads TGTGCCAGTAGTCCGACCCACGGGGTTGCCTACGAGCAGTACTTC. Protein sequence: CASSPTHGVAYEQYF. The full variable domain, its missing parts supplied by reference TRBV19 and TRBJ2-7, is DGGITQSPKYLFRKEGQNVTLSCEQNLNHDAMYWYRQDPGQGLRLIYYSQIVNDFQKGDIAEGYSVSREKKESFPLTVTSAQKNPTAFYLCASSPTHGVAYEQYFGPGTRLTVT.